The clone carrying this T cell receptor (beta chain) was detected a few times. Antigen: not known. This record comes from a study of T cell responses to AZD1222 COVID-19 vaccine. The study, taken as a whole, reports: Baseline seropositivity characterized only six or seven AZD1222 recipients.

Germline loops: CDR1 LNHDA, CDR2 SQIVND (reference sequence). The CDR3 has 14 amino acids. Trimming removed 6 bases from V and 0 bases from J, with 8 bases in between. The method was immunoSEQ multiplex PCR; TCRdb's version includes in-frame clones alone and lacks a portion of them. The sample contains approximately 130,000 clones, more than 85% of which appear only once. The V gene is TRBV19, the J gene TRBJ2-2; TRBD1 is a possible D gene (5 bases). The specimen comprised peripheral blood, sampled on day 0 of AZD1222 vaccination. This TCR was sampled from an adult in good health. The chain's CDR3 is CASSQGSNTGELFF. CDR3 DNA: TGTGCCAGTAGCCAGGGTTCGAACACCGGGGAGCTGTTTTTT.